Included here is one TCR beta chain sequence, with context. In the authors' workflow: Amplification of reference gene primers was used by the study to estimate nucleated cell counts. Sequenced by immunoSEQ multiplex PCR; TCRdb stores in-frame clones only, minus some. Clonal size and the V and J genes are those of that table, whereas D and trimming came from the DNA. The data show some 200,000 clones, about 85% seen once. The CDR3 length is 13 residues. The ends were cut back, 7 bases at V and 4 bases at J, with 14 bases in the middle. These data belong to a study of blood T cell repertoires in COVID-19. Study-level background: Researchers got acute and convalescent COVID-19 samples from the United States, Italy and Spain. Sources were T cells, B-cell-depleted T cells, or PBMCs; the material itself was cDNA or gDNA.

This receptor was identified in a woman of 80 years or more with acute or convalescent COVID-19. Source material: peripheral blood. The chain couples TRBV12-3 or TRBV12-4 to TRBJ2-7; D possibly corresponds to TRBD1 (5 bases). In DNA form, the CDR3 reads TGTGCCAGCACCGCCTCAGGGTCGTACGAGCAGTACTTC. It specifies CASTASGSYEQYF.